This T cell receptor beta chain originates from a study of cytomegalovirus exposure and HLA in healthy donors (dated by TCRdb to about 2017). Study-wide context: An earlier analysis of a few hundred of the donors reported roughly 300 Gb of sequence data and 117 million unique TCR beta sequences obtained from about 200 million T cells. Across approximately 400 genotyped donors of the cohort, an average of about 200,000 unique TCR beta nucleotide sequences per donor were sequenced, and approximately 19% of those sequences were non-productive. A later genetic analysis used genome-wide SNP genotypes for about 65% of the roughly 700 donors, treating that subset as a discovery cohort. The study combined high-throughput TCR immunosequencing, statistical association of individual TCRs with disease status, and machine learning to predict cytomegalovirus infection status. An earlier analysis of 500 to 650 of the donors applied high-throughput TCR beta sequencing to assess whether each TCR beta V gene segment acted as functional or pseudogenic. In the later analysis, no new phenotypic data were used to find candidate immune exposures; instead, reliance was placed on TCR beta sequences and their occurrence across donors. HLA typing included class I and class II loci at four-digit resolution. Typing coverage varied by locus: about 629-630 donors for A, B, C, DRB1 and DQB1; under 550 for DQA1; over 600 for DPA1; approximately 450 for DPB1. Five DR-DQ haplotypes were handled as single units for association and clustering because linkage in the cohort was strong. In addition to the first cohort of 650 to 750 subjects, a separate validation cohort of 120 different subjects was used. Using immunosequencing, the study profiled T cell repertoires from fewer than 850 subjects and related those repertoires to cytomegalovirus serostatus. Roughly 300 gigabases of sequencing data and 70 million to 85 million unique TCR sequences were included in an early release covering 500 to 750 HLA-typed donors. Of the roughly 400 genotyped donors, 81% were placed in the genetic ancestry cluster associated with self-reported Caucasian donors. A later analysis re-analyzed previously published TCR beta repertoires from 666 donors and added high-resolution HLA genotyping to study TCR occurrence patterns. Every discovery cohort repertoire had been produced on one sequencing platform. The study aimed to test whether cataloging public T cell receptors could reveal signatures of past pathogen exposure. Donor age, sex, ethnicity and CMV serostatus were collected together with the repertoire data.

Library preparation used the immunoSEQ multiplex PCR assay. A mixture of 60 forward primers for TCR Vbeta segments and 13 reverse primers for TCR Jbeta segments was used in the multiplex PCR. The CDR3 region of rearranged TCR beta genes was amplified from genomic DNA by a multiplex PCR assay. Amplified TCR beta libraries were sequenced as 87-base-pair reads on the Illumina HiSeq System. Per the authors' processing: Across the 700 or so repertoires, a later analysis counted 75 million to 90 million unique TCR beta chains, some 11 million of which were shared by at least two donors. A nearest-neighbor algorithm error-corrected the raw reads and collapsed the reads into unique sequences, merging closely related sequences to remove PCR and sequencing errors. CDR3 sequences were aligned to IMGT reference sequences to assign V, D and J gene segments. For a sequence to be retained, a match of at least six nucleotides was required to both a V gene segment and a J gene segment. Rearrangements were classified as productive when the CDR3 lacked stop codons and remained in frame with V and J, and all other rearrangements were classified as non-productive. Following IMGT convention, CDR3 was defined as the stretch from the second conserved V-encoded cysteine up to the conserved J-encoded phenylalanine. In an earlier analysis of roughly 610 of the donors, sequences lacking an unambiguous match to a single V gene segment were excluded. In an earlier analysis of 587 of the donors, a V segment was called functional when productive rearrangements were above 56.7%, and segregating when the standard deviation between donors exceeded 5%. A statistical classification framework was built to diagnose cytomegalovirus status from the catalog of TCR beta chain sequences. A later analysis assigned V and J genes by comparing TCR nucleotide sequences with IMGT/GENE-DB human TR gene sequences. The TCRdist pipeline was used in a later analysis to assign CDR3 sequences and most-parsimonious VDJ recombination scenarios. In a later analysis, each TCR beta chain was defined by its CDR3 amino acid sequence together with its V-gene family, and reads lacking a unique V-gene family were excluded. As a way to deal with suspected cross-contamination and a sequencing artifact, a later analysis dropped under 600 nucleotide sequences that were highly shared and had low generation probability. For each public chain, a later analysis derived a clonal expansion index from normalized ranks of inferred template counts within each repertoire. In a later analysis, generation probabilities were computed using a VDJ recombination model fitted to out-of-frame rearrangements, and the results were checked against IGoR. In a later analysis, hypergeometric tests were used to score TCR-TCR, TCR-HLA and TCR-CMV co-occurrence, with a repertoire-size bias correction applied to TCR pairs. To estimate false discovery rates, a later analysis permuted the HLA or CMV assignments 20 times. In a later analysis, co-occurring TCRs were grouped using DBSCAN, and TCRdist sequence similarity was added for clustering within HLA-allele-positive subsets. Repertoires with fewer than 30,000 or more than 120,000 public chains were left out of co-occurrence clustering, as were a handful of repertoires with anomalous nucleotide sharing. In TCRdb, the immuneACCESS table is reduced to in-frame sequences with V and J assigned. These tables do not hold every clone; where another copy was compared, an unresolved V gene accounts for under half, and the others remain unexplained. The V and J calls and clone size come from that table; D and trimming were worked out from the DNA. Recorded for this sample are approximately 260,000 clones; about nine tenths of them occurred a single time. In total, the top ten clones hold approximately 1.5% of the sample.

The cohort comprised around 690 healthy bone marrow donors. At the time of sampling, all cohort members were nominally healthy, though unrecorded immune exposures were likely present. The donor tested CMV seronegative and was one of the 352 seronegative cohort members. Each donor provided a peripheral blood sample, and peripheral blood mononuclear cells were used for TCR beta sequencing. Genomic DNA was extracted from the blood cell samples with the Qiagen DNeasy Blood Extraction Kit. The CDR3 contains 16 residues, cysteine and phenylalanine counted. Just CDR3 DNA is preserved here, 48 bases in frame from base 1. Via the germline V gene, CDR1 is SQVTM and CDR2 ANQGSEA. The junction carries 23 bases between V and J, which are trimmed by 7 bases and 4 bases respectively. On this clone: There is no known antigen for this receptor. The input lacks base qualities; no much larger clone sits a single base away.

General findings and caveats noted by the study authors: The cohort was sequenced for TCR beta chains only, and without alpha or paired-chain data the features that could be detected were limited. For the cohort, immune exposure information was limited to CMV serostatus. Compared with the approximately 700-donor mean, donors in an Asian-associated ancestry cluster had fewer N-insertions in productive TCRs, according to a later genetic analysis. A further reported finding was that TCR beta sequences accurately predicted the HLA-A and HLA-B alleles for most subjects in the first cohort. Because HLA typing was missing for some donors at each locus, association tests included only the typed subset. Correlated functional status among segregating V segments might be attributable to linkage disequilibrium, but an unknown experimental factor could not be ruled out. When HLA alleles, especially DR and DQ, strongly co-occurred, TCR associations were difficult to assign to individual alleles. Specific HLA alleles were associated with roughly 17,000 TCR beta sequences at a false discovery rate of 0.05 in a later analysis. Some IMGT-functional V segments, including TRBV6-2 and TRBV6-3, could not be told apart with the 87-base-pair reads, so those segments were excluded. A later analysis found that TCR association rates varied across HLA loci, with DRB1 alleles showing the most associated TCRs and HLA-C alleles the fewest. Because counts were too low, some 17 rarely observed V segments, including chromosome 9 orphons, were left out of the earlier analysis of about 620 of the donors. The study listed 164 TCR beta chains as associated with cytomegalovirus. The authors suggested that the approach could potentially be generalized to other disease states and immunological phenotypes. A later analysis found that most CMV-associated TCR beta chains appeared HLA-restricted, with HLA associations seemingly driven largely by CMV exposure. Most TCR sequences were observed very rarely across donors, whereas some public TCRs were present in many individuals. The presence/absence analyses assumed that sequencing depth was roughly uniform across donors, and that assumption may not be true. Broadly in line with IMGT annotations, most TCR beta V segments showed up in productive rearrangements about 87% or about 30% of the time in an earlier analysis of 587 of the donors. In vitro tests confirmed that a few of the cytomegalovirus-associated TCR beta chains recognize cytomegalovirus antigens. An association between a missense DCLRE1C variant and V-gene and J-gene trimming of TCR beta chains was found in a later genetic analysis and replicated in an independent cohort. A later analysis found that HLA-associated TCR beta chains were more clonally expanded and had lower generation probabilities than equally common non-associated chains. A later analysis reported that several top co-occurrence clusters appeared linked to parvovirus B19, influenza, CMV and Epstein-Barr virus. The classifier was reported to diagnose cytomegalovirus status with high specificity and sensitivity in both the original and validation cohorts. A cluster of highly shared sequence variants was judged likely to be a technical artifact of the sequencing pipeline.

This chain joins TRBV29-1 to TRBJ2-1, and possibly TRBD1, on 6 matching bases. The TCR sequence derives from a girl aged 2-10 years in good health and CMV-seronegative. The sequenced material came from PBMCs. The nucleotide sequence reads TGCAGCGCGTACGGCCCTGGTTGGGGGCAGTACAATGAGCAGTTCTTC. The resulting protein is CSAYGPGWGQYNEQFF.